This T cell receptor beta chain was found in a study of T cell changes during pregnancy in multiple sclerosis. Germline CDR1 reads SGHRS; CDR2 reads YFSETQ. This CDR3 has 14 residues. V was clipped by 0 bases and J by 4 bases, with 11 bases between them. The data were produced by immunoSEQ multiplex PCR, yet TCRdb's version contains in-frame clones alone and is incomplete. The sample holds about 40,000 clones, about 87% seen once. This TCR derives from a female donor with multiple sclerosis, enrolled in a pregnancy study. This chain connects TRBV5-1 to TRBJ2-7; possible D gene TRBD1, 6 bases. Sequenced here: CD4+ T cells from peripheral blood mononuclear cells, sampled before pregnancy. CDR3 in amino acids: CASSLGVGGYEQYF. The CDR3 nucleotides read TGCGCCAGCAGCTTGGGGGTAGGGGGTTACGAGCAGTACTTC.